Presented here are 19 T cell receptor beta chains from one specimen sequenced in a study of blood T cell repertoires in COVID-19. Measured with immunoSEQ multiplex PCR; TCRdb has only the in-frame clones, and not every one. The table has about 94,000 clones, 65% to 80% seen once; the top ten hold roughly 45%. Sequencing used peripheral blood. The receptors were gathered from a human donor in a cohort sampled during active COVID-19.

CDR3 sequence (DNA): TGTGCCAGCAGCGTAGCCCCGGGGGAGAATTCACCCCTCCACTTT. Translated, it gives CASSVAPGENSPLHF. V gene TRBV9 combines with J gene TRBJ1-6; tentatively, D is TRBD1 (5 bases). Germline values: CDR1 SGDLS, CDR2 YYNGEE. Trimming shortened V by 0 bases and J by 7 bases, and 11 bases separated the two germline ends. CDR3 length: 15 amino acids.

This clone was seen only a few times. This sequence joins TRBV5-4 and TRBJ2-7, with TRBD2 matching 7 bases. The trim removed 4 bases at V and 7 bases at J, leaving 14 bases unmatched. Germline V CDR1 and CDR2: SGHNT, YYREEE (reference sequence). The CDR3 contains 15 residues. CDR3 region: CASSRAGEGLKEQYF. Written as DNA, the CDR3 is TGTGCCAGCAGCCGCGCGGGGGAGGGGCTGAAGGAGCAGTACTTC.

The rearrangement joins TRBV7-9 to TRBJ2-5; 10 nucleotides match TRBD1. The CDR3 covers 15 residues. In germline, CDR1 is SEHNR, CDR2 FQNEAQ (reference sequence). V dropped 3 bases and J dropped 5; count of bases not matched to a gene: 6. The CDR3 here is CASSLDRGFSETQYF. The CDR3 nucleotides are TGTGCCAGCAGCTTGGACAGGGGGTTTTCGGAGACCCAGTACTTC.

The V call is TRBV7-9, the J call TRBJ1-5; a possible D gene is TRBD1 (6 bases). The V and J ends lost 4 bases and 7 bases respectively, with 17 bases between them. The germline V gene has CDR1 SEHNR and CDR2 FQNEAQ (reference sequence). This CDR3 is built from 15 residues. CDR3 residues: CASSSFGTLDQPQHF. CDR3 bases: TGTGCCAGCAGCTCCTTCGGGACACTGGACCAGCCCCAGCATTTT.

The chain combines TRBV14 with TRBJ2-7; D might be TRBD1 (6 bases). This CDR3 is 13 amino acids long. Germline V CDR1 and CDR2: SGHDN, FVKESK. The V gene lost 3 bases and the J gene lost 2 bases, with 8 bases spanning the gap. CDR3 sequence: CASSQYRAYEQYF. The CDR3 DNA reads TGTGCCAGCAGCCAGTACAGGGCCTACGAGCAGTACTTC.

The chain is built from TRBV2 and TRBJ2-5; the D is unclear. Germline CDR1 and CDR2: SNHLY and FYNNEI. V was cut by 4 bases and J by 5 bases, with 5 bases left in between. The CDR3 consists of 11 residues. In DNA, the CDR3 is TGTGCCAGCAGTGTCGGGGAGACCCAGTACTTC. It translates to CASSVGETQYF.

The chain combines TRBV7-8 with TRBJ1-1; a weak D match, TRBD1 (5 bases). Germline V gene lookup returns CDR1 SGHVS and CDR2 FQNEAQ. V was pared by 3 bases and J by 5 bases, with 13 bases between. The CDR3 contains 14 residues. In nucleotides, the CDR3 is TGTGCCAGCAGCTTCGGGGGAGGTGGGACTGAAGCTTTCTTT. Translated: CASSFGGGGTEAFF.

The V gene is TRBV9, the J gene TRBJ2-5; 12 nucleotides match TRBD2. Per the germline V gene, CDR1 is SGDLS and CDR2 is YYNGEE. V shed 4 bases, J shed 4 bases, and the junction held 5 bases outside the gene matches. This CDR3 spans 15 amino acids. The CDR3: CASSTGLAGTETQYF. For the CDR3, the DNA is TGTGCCAGCAGCACCGGACTAGCGGGAACAGAGACCCAGTACTTC. Variable domain in full (rest from reference TRBV9 and TRBJ2-5): DSGVTQTPKHLITATGQRVTLRCSPRSGDLSVYWYQQSLDQGLQFLIQYYNGEERAKGNILERFSAQQFPDLHSELNLSSLELGDSALYFCASSTGLAGTETQYFGPGTRLLVL.

The CDR3 DNA follows: TGTGCCAGTTCTACGTCGAACACCGGGGAGCTGTTTTTT. Amino acids: CASSTSNTGELFF. The gene calls are TRBV7-2 and TRBJ2-2, with D unresolved. This CDR3 has 13 amino acids. The V end was cut by 9 bases, the J end by 0 bases, with 8 bases between. Germline CDR1 and CDR2: SGHTA and FQGNSA. Variable domain in full (rest from reference TRBV7-2 and TRBJ2-2): GAGVSQSPSNKVTEKGKDVELRCDPISGHTALYWYRQSLGQGLEFLIYFQGNSAPDKSGLPSDRFSAERTGGSVSTLTIQRTQQEDSAVYLCASSTSNTGELFFGEGSRLTVL.

The V and J genes are TRBV5-1 and TRBJ2-3, with 7 positions matching TRBD1. Trimming removed 1 base from V and 5 bases from J; junction bases left unmatched: 4. CDR1 is SGHRS, CDR2 YFSETQ, per germline. The CDR3 runs 14 residues. The CDR3 loop reads CASSLFQGEDTQYF. CDR3 nucleotides: TGCGCCAGCAGCTTGTTCCAGGGGGAAGATACGCAGTATTTT.

In this sample, this clone turned up once. One end of the junction does not line up with germline, which may come from a read error. The gene calls are TRBV5-1 and TRBJ2-7; 7 bases agree with TRBD2. Looked up from germline, CDR1 is SGHRS and CDR2 is YFSETQ. The CDR3 runs 15 residues. In DNA form, the CDR3 reads TGTGCCAGCAGCTTGGCGGGACTATCCTCCTACGAGCAGTACTTC. Protein sequence: CASSLAGLSSYEQYF.

There are a few counts of this clone. The chain carries TRBV2 and TRBJ1-3; D gene ambiguous. CDR3 length: 12 amino acids. Germline V gene sequence: CDR1 SNHLY, CDR2 FYNNEI. The germline V and J ends were trimmed by 4 bases and 8 bases, with 9 bases remaining between them. In DNA form, the CDR3 reads TGTGCCAGCAGTGGGTTCGGTCACACCATATATTTT. As protein: CASSGFGHTIYF.

The chain joins TRBV6-2 or TRBV6-3 to TRBJ2-1; 7 nucleotides align to TRBD2. The germline V gene encodes CDR1 MNHEY and CDR2 SVGEGT. The CDR3 sequence is 14 residues long. J lost 3 bases, V lost 5 bases, and 4 bases had no gene match. Here the CDR3 reads CASSRGLIYNEQFF. CDR3 sequence (DNA): TGTGCCAGCAGTCGGGGACTAATCTACAATGAGCAGTTCTTC.

The chain employs TRBV7-2 and TRBJ1-2; D might be TRBD1 (5 bases). The V end was cut by 2 bases, the J end by 8 bases, with 15 bases between. Germline V gene lookup returns CDR1 SGHTA and CDR2 FQGNSA. The CDR3 is 14 residues long. This CDR3 is CASSLWGREDGYTF. CDR3 DNA sequence: TGTGCCAGCAGCTTATGGGGGAGGGAGGACGGCTACACCTTC.

This rearrangement joins TRBV15 to TRBJ2-1; D remains ambiguous. The V end lost 5 bases, the J end lost 10 bases, and 9 bases lay between the germline ends. The CDR3 sequence is 11 residues long. CDR1 is LNHNV, CDR2 YYDKDF, per germline (reference sequence). The CDR3 DNA sequence: TGTGCCACCAGCGTGAGCGACGAGCAGTTCTTC. Encoded protein: CATSVSDEQFF.

As for this clone: The junction and the germline gene differ at one end; a read error may be behind it. This chain links TRBV6-5 with TRBJ1-4; D might be TRBD1 (6 bases). Germline CDR1 and CDR2: MNHEY and SVGAGI. The CDR3 is made up of 13 amino acids. In DNA form, the CDR3 reads TGTGCCAGCAGTTACGCAGGGGAAGAAAGACTGTTTTTT. Its protein product is CASSYAGEERLFF.

The J gene is TRBJ2-5, the V gene TRBV7-2; a weak D match, TRBD2 (5 bases). CDR3 length: 14 residues. The V end lost 4 bases, the J end lost 2 bases, and 11 bases lay between the germline ends. Germline V gene data show CDR1 as SGHTA and CDR2 as FQGNSA. The CDR3 DNA reads TGTGCCAGCAGCTGGAGGTCAGCTCAAGAGACCCAGTACTTC. It encodes CASSWRSAQETQYF.

The genes are TRBV24-1 and TRBJ1-2; TRBD1 matches at 8 bases. CDR3 length: 13 amino acids. Germline CDR1 is KGHDR and CDR2 is SFDVKD. J lost 8 bases, V lost 7 bases, and 8 bases had no gene match. CDR3 coding DNA: TGTGCCACCAGCCCCTGGACAGGGAAAGGCTACACCTTC. As protein: CATSPWTGKGYTF.

The chain employs TRBV27 and TRBJ2-5; TRBD2 matches at 7 bases. The CDR3 covers 15 residues. The ends lost 5 bases at V and 5 bases at J; junction bases unmatched: 11. CDR1 is MNHEY, CDR2 SMNVEV, per germline (reference sequence). CDR3 residues: CASSPTLGEGETQYF. The CDR3 DNA sequence: TGTGCCAGCAGTCCAACCTTAGGGGAGGGGGAGACCCAGTACTTC.